These 7 T cell receptor beta chains came from one sample sequenced in a study of blood T cell repertoires in COVID-19. Profiling relied on immunoSEQ multiplex PCR, and the TCRdb table lists in-frame clones only, not all of them. The data show approximately 86,000 clones, 80% seen once. Source material: peripheral blood. The source of these receptors is a woman aged 70-85 years with acute or convalescent COVID-19.

The count of this clone is one. The chain employs TRBV7-2 and TRBJ1-1; TRBD1 matches at 8 bases. Looked up from germline, CDR1 is SGHTA and CDR2 is FQGNSA. V lost 5 bases and J lost 7; bases outside the gene matches: 3. There are 12 residues in the CDR3. CDR3 loop: CASSLDRGEAFF. DNA of the CDR3: TGTGCCAGCAGCCTCGACAGGGGTGAAGCTTTCTTT.

V and J are TRBV19 and TRBJ1-2; D remains ambiguous. The CDR3 runs to 14 residues. The ends were cut back, 6 bases at V and 2 bases at J, with 13 bases in the middle. Germline values: CDR1 LNHDA, CDR2 SQIVND (reference sequence). The CDR3 region is CASRGAGLNYGYTF. The CDR3 region has the DNA TGTGCCAGTAGAGGTGCAGGCTTAAACTATGGCTACACCTTC.

This clone was detected only a few times. The chain recombines TRBV2 with TRBJ1-2; D remains unclear. Trimming removed 3 bases from V and 3 bases from J, with 5 bases in between. Germline values: CDR1 SNHLY, CDR2 FYNNEI. There are 12 residues in the CDR3. The chain's CDR3 is CASSEAHYGYTF. The CDR3 nucleotides are TGTGCCAGCAGTGAGGCCCACTATGGCTACACCTTC.

The chain links TRBV5-1 to TRBJ1-3; tentatively, D is TRBD1 (6 bases). Trimming took off 0 bases at V and 4 bases at J, with 8 bases between the two ends. This CDR3 comprises 14 residues. Germline V gene lookup returns CDR1 SGHRS and CDR2 YFSETQ. Here the CDR3 reads CASSLGTAGNTIYF. Here the CDR3 DNA reads TGCGCCAGCAGCTTGGGGACAGCAGGAAACACCATATATTTT.

This sequence joins TRBV28 and TRBJ2-7, with 10 bases aligning to TRBD2. V lost 3 bases, J lost 3 bases, and 14 bases stayed unmatched. Germline values: CDR1 MDHEN, CDR2 SYDVKM. The CDR3 length is 18 residues. This chain's CDR3 is CASSFWGSRSGRVYEQYF. The CDR3 DNA is TGTGCCAGCAGTTTCTGGGGTAGTAGGAGCGGGAGGGTCTACGAGCAGTACTTC.

The chain joins TRBV5-1 to TRBJ1-4, with 9 positions matching TRBD1. Germline trimming cut 2 bases from V and 7 bases from J; bases unmatched to any gene: 6. CDR3 length: 15 amino acids. Germline CDR1 reads SGHRS; CDR2 reads YFSETQ. CDR3 coding DNA: TGCGCCAGCAGCTTAACAGGGGGCGGACTTGAAAAACTGTTTTTT. Translating it yields CASSLTGGGLEKLFF. Together with reference TRBV5-1 and TRBJ1-4, the CDR3 gives the full variable domain: KAGVTQTPRYLIKTRGQQVTLSCSPISGHRSVSWYQQTPGQGLQFLFEYFSETQRNKGNFPGRFSGRQFSNSRSEMNVSTLELGDSALYLCASSLTGGGLEKLFFGSGTQLSVL.

The chain uses TRBV5-1 and TRBJ2-1, with 11 bases aligning to TRBD2. This CDR3 is built from 15 residues. The V gene's germline CDR1 is SGHRS and CDR2 YFSETQ. With 4 bases clipped from V and 7 bases from J, the junction kept 7 bases outside the gene matches. The CDR3 spells CASSLLTSGVNEQFF. CDR3 coding DNA: TGCGCCAGCAGCCTATTGACTAGCGGGGTAAATGAGCAGTTCTTC.